Detailed here is one T cell receptor beta chain. What it binds is unknown. V shed 3 bases, J shed 2 bases, and the junction held 7 bases outside the gene matches. Germline values: CDR1 SGHRS, CDR2 YFSETQ. This CDR3 contains 15 residues. Profiled with immunoSEQ multiplex PCR; TCRdb holds only in-frame clones, not every one. The profile shows approximately 140,000 clones, 85% to 95% of them singletons. This sample was taken from a study of T cell responses to AZD1222 COVID-19 vaccine. Across the study: Pooled together were second doses at about 4 or about 12 weeks. The study's findings and limits: The study identified only a handful of AZD1222 recipients as seropositive at baseline. Donors were largely white British and mainly female; clonal diversity was possibly underestimated.

This material consisted of peripheral blood, taken on day 0 of AZD1222 vaccination. This receptor was obtained from an adult in good health. The rearrangement joins TRBV5-1 to TRBJ2-7; 8 bases map to TRBD2. The CDR3 region is CASSYAGTRTYEQYF. CDR3 bases: TGCGCCAGCAGCTACGCCGGGACTAGGACCTACGAGCAGTACTTC.